This T cell receptor (beta chain) was identified during a study of blood T cells in healthy people across ages. CDR3 length equals 14 residues. The germline V gene encodes CDR1 SGHDN and CDR2 FVKESK. V was trimmed by 4 bases and J by 2 bases, leaving 11 bases between them. Sample-barcoded 5' priming and a J-beta primer mix drove a second PCR of 7 to 11 cycles. TCRdb fed the 5' RACE reads into MiXCR, producing one record per CDR3 protein. The top ten clones hold 13% of a sample with hundreds of thousands of distinct CDR3 sequences, approximately 52% of them seen once. V is TRBV14 and J is TRBJ1-2, with D tentatively TRBD1 (5 bases). The source material was blood. The receptor was isolated from an elderly woman in good health. CDR3 in DNA: TGTGCCAGCAGCCCGACGACAGCAAACTATGGCTACACCTTC. Translated, it gives CASSPTTANYGYTF.